One T cell receptor (beta chain) is described in this entry. The sample originates from a study of sequential checkpoint blockade in melanoma. Specified treatment: randomized to nivolumab then ipilimumab (arm A) or the reverse (arm B). Libraries were prepared by immunoSEQ multiplex PCR; TCRdb keeps only in-frame clonotypes and omits some of them. This sample has under 20,000 clones; around two thirds occur once, and the top ten carry 20%. There are 14 residues in the CDR3. The germline CDR1 and CDR2 sequences are KGHSH and LQKENI. V lost 0 bases to trimming and J lost 2 bases; unmatched junction nucleotides: 1.

The sequences come from CD8+ T cells sorted from blood (inferred from file names), collected from a patient given nivolumab and ipilimumab in sequence. The clonotype was recovered from a human donor with melanoma. The chain is built from TRBV18 and TRBJ2-7; 7 nucleotides agree with TRBD1. The CDR3 loop reads CASSPPQGTYEQYF. The CDR3 DNA follows: TGTGCCAGCTCACCACCACAGGGGACCTACGAGCAGTACTTC.